The clone carrying this T cell receptor beta chain came up a few times. Its target is not known. This record comes from a study of human T cells and chemical hapten exposure. The wider study: Variability of per-sample TCR yields stemmed mainly from small differences in pooled library volume. Study-wide results and limits: TCRs above 1 in 1000 frequency stayed constant with DPC sensitization.

Time point defined: pre-sensitization, week 0. The treatment was: therapeutic diphenylcyclopropenone sensitization with weekly scalp DPC. TCRdb redid the calling of the RACE reads with MiXCR, one entry per CDR3 protein. Of roughly 380,000 distinct CDR3 sequences listed, approximately 5.1% were seen once; the top ten hold 2.6%. This CDR3 region has 13 residues. The junction had 5 bases not matched to a gene; V was cut back by 4 bases and J by 8 bases. CDR1 is MNHEY and CDR2 is SMNVEV in the germline V gene (reference sequence). The material sequenced was whole blood, taken in connection with sensitization to the hapten diphenylcyclopropenone (DPC). V and J are TRBV27 and TRBJ2-4; 7 bases agree with TRBD1. This TCR was sampled from a woman between 50 and 59 years old with alopecia areata. Some clones in this sample may be carry-over from other donors' samples. CDR3 amino acids: CASSSDRAHIQYF. The CDR3 DNA sequence: TGTGCCAGCAGTTCCGACAGGGCCCACATTCAGTACTTC.